These T cell receptor beta chains were read from a single sample in a study of shared clonotypes between healthy human individuals. TCRdb's copy holds only in-frame clones and misses some; the assay was immunoSEQ multiplex PCR. The repertoire has roughly 1,800,000 clones, about 95% of them found once; the top ten carry roughly 1%. Sequences were obtained from naive CD8+ T cells sorted from blood. These receptors were taken from a man aged 18 to 35 in good health. Both conserved end residues are part of each CDR3. D genes are given only for firm matches. Some rows have no size entry. The others give once, few or many, or a class for an expanded clone.

CDR3nt,CDR3aa,j_gene,abundance,v_gene,d_gene
TGTGCCAGCAGTCCCAATGGTGGGGGAGCCTACGAGCAGTACTTC,CASSPNGGGAYEQYF,TRBJ2-7,NA,TRBV27,NA
TGTGCCAGCAGTTACGGGACAGGTCCACATTACGAGCAGTACTTC,CASSYGTGPHYEQYF,TRBJ2-7,NA,TRBV6-5,TRBD1
TGCGCCAGCAGGGACTCCCTAGAGCAGTTCTTC,CASRDSLEQFF,TRBJ2-1,NA,TRBV10-2,NA
TGCAGCGTTGAGAGGGACAGTACCTACGAGCAGTACTTC,CSVERDSTYEQYF,TRBJ2-7,NA,TRBV29-1,TRBD1
TGTGCCAGTAGTCTCGGGAGCTCCTACAATGAGCAGTTCTTC,CASSLGSSYNEQFF,TRBJ2-1,once,TRBV19,NA
TGTGCCAGCAGCTTAGAAGAGAATGGGGGCTCCTACAATGAGCAGTTCTTC,CASSLEENGGSYNEQFF,TRBJ2-1,NA,TRBV7-8,NA
TGTGCCAGCAGCTCTTACCTAGCGGGAGGGACAGATACGCAGTATTTT,CASSSYLAGGTDTQYF,TRBJ2-3,NA,TRBV7-2,TRBD2
TGCAGCGTTGAAGGGTCGACAGGGGGTCGTTTAGAGACCCAGTACTTC,CSVEGSTGGRLETQYF,TRBJ2-5,NA,TRBV29-1,TRBD1
TGTGCTAGTGGTTTGGTATCCGGCGGGACCCCTTACGAGCAGTACTTC,CASGLVSGGTPYEQYF,TRBJ2-7,NA,TRBV12-5,NA
TGTGCCAGCATGGGCCCGGGAGGGCAAGAGACCCAGTACTTC,CASMGPGGQETQYF,TRBJ2-5,NA,TRBV6-5,TRBD2
TGTGCCTGGAGTACCGGTTACGAGCAGTACTTC,CAWSTGYEQYF,TRBJ2-7,NA,TRBV30,NA
TGTGCCAGCAGTGAAGTACTAGCGGGAGGGCCTCAAGAGACCCAGTACTTC,CASSEVLAGGPQETQYF,TRBJ2-5,NA,TRBV2,TRBD2
TGCGCCAGCAGCCTAGCGGGGGGTGACACCGGGGAGCTGTTTTTT,CASSLAGGDTGELFF,TRBJ2-2,once,TRBV5-1,TRBD2
TGTGCCAGCAGCCCTAATGGGGGGGCTAAGCAGTTCTTC,CASSPNGGAKQFF,TRBJ2-1,NA,TRBV5-6,NA
TGTGCCAGCAGCCTACGGGACGGAGCCTACGAGCAGTACTTC,CASSLRDGAYEQYF,TRBJ2-7,NA,TRBV7-8,NA
TGTGCCAGCAGCTCCAACCCCTATTGGCGGGCTGACTACAATGAGCAGTTCTTC,CASSSNPYWRADYNEQFF,TRBJ2-1,NA,TRBV7-6,NA
TGTGCCAGCAGCGGAGGGGACAGGGCCCACACTGAAGCTTTCTTT,CASSGGDRAHTEAFF,TRBJ1-1,NA,TRBV9,TRBD1
TGTGCCAGCATGTTGTTGGGGGGAGTTACTGAAGCTTTCTTT,CASMLLGGVTEAFF,TRBJ1-1,NA,TRBV27,NA